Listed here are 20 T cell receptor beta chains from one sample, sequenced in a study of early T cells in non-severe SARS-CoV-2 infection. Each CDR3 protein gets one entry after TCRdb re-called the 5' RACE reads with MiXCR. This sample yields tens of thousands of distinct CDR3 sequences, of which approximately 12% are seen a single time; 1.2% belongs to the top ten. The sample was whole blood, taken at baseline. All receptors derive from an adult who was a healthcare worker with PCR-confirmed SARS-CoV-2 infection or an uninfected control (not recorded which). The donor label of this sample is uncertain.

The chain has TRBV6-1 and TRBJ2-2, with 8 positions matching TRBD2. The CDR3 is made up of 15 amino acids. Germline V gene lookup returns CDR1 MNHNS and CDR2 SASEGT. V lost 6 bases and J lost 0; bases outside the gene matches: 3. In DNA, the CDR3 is TGTGCCAGCAGGCTCGGGGGGGCGAACACCGGGGAGCTGTTTTTT. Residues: CASRLGGANTGELFF.

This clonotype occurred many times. The CDR3: CASSSTGTTTDYTF. The CDR3 DNA reads as TGCGCCAGCAGCTCGACAGGGACTACCACGGACTACACCTTC. The chain combines TRBV5-1 with TRBJ1-2, with 7 bases that match TRBD1. CDR1 and CDR2 from the germline V gene are SGHRS and YFSETQ. There are 14 residues in the CDR3. V shed 3 bases and J 10 bases; nucleotides not matched to a gene: 12. The full variable domain, rest sourced from reference TRBV5-1 and TRBJ1-2, is KAGVTQTPRYLIKTRGQQVTLSCSPISGHRSVSWYQQTPGQGLQFLFEYFSETQRNKGNFPGRFSGRQFSNSRSEMNVSTLELGDSALYLCASSSTGTTTDYTFGSGTRLTVV.

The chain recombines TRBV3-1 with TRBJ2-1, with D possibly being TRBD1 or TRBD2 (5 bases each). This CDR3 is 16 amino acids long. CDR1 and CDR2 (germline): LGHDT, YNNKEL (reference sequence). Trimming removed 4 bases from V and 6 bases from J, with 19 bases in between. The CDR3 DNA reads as TGTGCCAGCAGCCCTCTGAGAGGGGCTGGGTCCAATGAGCAGTTCTTC. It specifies CASSPLRGAGSNEQFF.

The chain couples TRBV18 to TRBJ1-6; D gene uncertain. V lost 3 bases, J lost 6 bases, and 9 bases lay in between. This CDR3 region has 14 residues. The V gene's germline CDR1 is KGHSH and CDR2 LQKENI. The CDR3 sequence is CASSPGGGNSPLHF. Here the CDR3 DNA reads TGTGCCAGCTCACCTGGCGGCGGTAATTCACCCCTCCACTTT.

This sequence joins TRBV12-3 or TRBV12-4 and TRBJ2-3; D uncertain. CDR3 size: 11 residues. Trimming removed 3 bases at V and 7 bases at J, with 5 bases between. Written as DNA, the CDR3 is TGTGCCAGCAGTTTGGGGTATACGCAGTATTTT. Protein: CASSLGYTQYF.

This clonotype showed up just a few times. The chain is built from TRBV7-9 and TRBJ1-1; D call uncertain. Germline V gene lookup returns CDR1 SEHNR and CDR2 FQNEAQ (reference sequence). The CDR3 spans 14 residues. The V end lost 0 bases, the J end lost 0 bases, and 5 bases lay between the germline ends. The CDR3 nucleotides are TGTGCCAGCAGCTTAGCAGGTATGAACACTGAAGCTTTCTTT. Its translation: CASSLAGMNTEAFF.

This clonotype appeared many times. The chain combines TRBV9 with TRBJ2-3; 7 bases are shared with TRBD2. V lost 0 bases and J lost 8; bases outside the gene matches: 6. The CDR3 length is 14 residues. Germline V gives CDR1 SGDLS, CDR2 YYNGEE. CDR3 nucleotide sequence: TGTGCCAGCAGCGTAGTAGAGCAGCGGGGTACGCAGTATTTT. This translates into CASSVVEQRGTQYF. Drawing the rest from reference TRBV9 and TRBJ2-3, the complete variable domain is DSGVTQTPKHLITATGQRVTLRCSPRSGDLSVYWYQQSLDQGLQFLIQYYNGEERAKGNILERFSAQQFPDLHSELNLSSLELGDSALYFCASSVVEQRGTQYFGPGTRLTVL.

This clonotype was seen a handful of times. The CDR3 region is CASSPGTVLNEQFF. CDR3 nucleotide sequence: TGTGCCAGCAGCCCAGGGACAGTCCTCAATGAGCAGTTCTTC. The gene calls are TRBV14 and TRBJ2-1; 7 bases line up with TRBD1. V was pared by 4 bases and J by 6 bases, with 6 bases of the junction left unmatched. Germline CDR1 and CDR2: SGHDN and FVKESK. The CDR3 totals 14 residues.

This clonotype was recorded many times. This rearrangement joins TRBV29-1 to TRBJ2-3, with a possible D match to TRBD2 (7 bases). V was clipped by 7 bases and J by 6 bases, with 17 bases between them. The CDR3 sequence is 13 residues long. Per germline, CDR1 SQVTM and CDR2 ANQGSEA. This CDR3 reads CSAGRGAYDTQYF. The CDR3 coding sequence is TGCAGCGCTGGGAGGGGGGCTTACGATACGCAGTATTTT.

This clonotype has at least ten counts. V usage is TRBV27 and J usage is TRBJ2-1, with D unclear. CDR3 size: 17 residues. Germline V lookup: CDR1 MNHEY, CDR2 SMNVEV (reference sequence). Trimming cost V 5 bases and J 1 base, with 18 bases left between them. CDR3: CASSPYLDALSYNEQFF. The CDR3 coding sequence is TGTGCCAGCAGTCCATACCTTGACGCGTTGTCCTACAATGAGCAGTTCTTC.

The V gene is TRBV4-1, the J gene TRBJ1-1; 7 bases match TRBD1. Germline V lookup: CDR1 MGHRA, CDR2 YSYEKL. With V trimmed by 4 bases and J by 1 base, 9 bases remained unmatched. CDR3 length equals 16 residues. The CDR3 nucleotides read TGCGCCAGCAGCCCGATCAACAGGGGAACGAACACTGAAGCTTTCTTT. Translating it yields CASSPINRGTNTEAFF.

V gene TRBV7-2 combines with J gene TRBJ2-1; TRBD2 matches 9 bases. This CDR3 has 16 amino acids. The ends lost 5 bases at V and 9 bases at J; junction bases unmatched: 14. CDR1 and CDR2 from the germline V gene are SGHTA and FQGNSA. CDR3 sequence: CASSLGLAGPEGEQFF. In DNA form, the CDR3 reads TGTGCCAGCAGCCTAGGTCTAGCGGGGCCGGAAGGTGAGCAGTTCTTC.

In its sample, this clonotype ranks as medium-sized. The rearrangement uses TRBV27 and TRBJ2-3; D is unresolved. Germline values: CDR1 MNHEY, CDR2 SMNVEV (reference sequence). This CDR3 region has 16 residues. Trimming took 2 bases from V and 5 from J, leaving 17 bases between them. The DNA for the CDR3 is TGTGCCAGCAGTTTAAGTTTCCCAGTGTATGAAGATACGCAGTATTTT. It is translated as CASSLSFPVYEDTQYF.

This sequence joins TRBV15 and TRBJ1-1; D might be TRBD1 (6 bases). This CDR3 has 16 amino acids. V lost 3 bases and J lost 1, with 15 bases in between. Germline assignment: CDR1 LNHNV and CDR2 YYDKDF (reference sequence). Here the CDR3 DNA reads TGTGCCACCAGCAGGGATCTGACAGGTGCGAACACTGAAGCTTTCTTT. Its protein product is CATSRDLTGANTEAFF.

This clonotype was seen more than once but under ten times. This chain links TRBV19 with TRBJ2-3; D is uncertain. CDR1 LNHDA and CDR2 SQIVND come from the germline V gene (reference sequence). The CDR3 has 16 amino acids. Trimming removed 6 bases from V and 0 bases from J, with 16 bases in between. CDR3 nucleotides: TGTGCCAGTAGCCCCGGGTGGGGTTCTAGCACAGATACGCAGTATTTT. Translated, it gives CASSPGWGSSTDTQYF.

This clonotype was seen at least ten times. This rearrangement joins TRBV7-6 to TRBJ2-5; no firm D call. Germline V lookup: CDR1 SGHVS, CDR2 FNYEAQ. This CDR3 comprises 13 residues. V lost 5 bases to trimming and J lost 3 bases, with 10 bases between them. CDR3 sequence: CASSRPGEETQYF. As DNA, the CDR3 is TGTGCCAGCAGCCGCCCTGGGGAAGAGACCCAGTACTTC.

As DNA, the CDR3 is TGTGCTAGTGGTTTGGTACCTTCAACCCCCTCTGGGGCCAACGTCCTGACTTTC. Protein sequence: CASGLVPSTPSGANVLTF. J is TRBJ2-6 and V is TRBV12-5; D gene ambiguous. The CDR3 spans 18 residues. Trimming shortened V by 0 bases and J by 0 bases, and 12 bases separated the two germline ends. Per germline, CDR1 LGHNT and CDR2 FRNRAP.

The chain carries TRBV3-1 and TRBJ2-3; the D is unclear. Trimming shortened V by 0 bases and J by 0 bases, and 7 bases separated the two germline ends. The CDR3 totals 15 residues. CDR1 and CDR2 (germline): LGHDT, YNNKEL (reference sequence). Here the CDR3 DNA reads TGTGCCAGCAGCCAAGATCGCCCTAGCACAGATACGCAGTATTTT. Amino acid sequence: CASSQDRPSTDTQYF.

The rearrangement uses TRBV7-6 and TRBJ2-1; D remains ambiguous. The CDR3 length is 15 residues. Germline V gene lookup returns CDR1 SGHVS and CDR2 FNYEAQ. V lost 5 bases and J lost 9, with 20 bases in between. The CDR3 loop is CASSPKALGVSEQFF. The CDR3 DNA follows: TGTGCCAGCAGCCCGAAAGCCCTAGGAGTTAGTGAGCAGTTCTTC.

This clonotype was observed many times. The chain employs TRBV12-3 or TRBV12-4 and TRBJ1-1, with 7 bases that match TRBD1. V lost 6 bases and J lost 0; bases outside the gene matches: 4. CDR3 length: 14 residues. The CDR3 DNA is TGTGCCAGCAGATTGACAGGGATGAACACTGAAGCTTTCTTT. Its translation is CASRLTGMNTEAFF.